This T cell receptor beta chain was documented in a study of human T cells and chemical hapten exposure. Stated time point: pre-sensitization, week 0. Treatment here: therapeutic diphenylcyclopropenone sensitization with weekly scalp DPC. Blood draws came first, before each patch test. Donors, patients with alopecia ranging from 18 to 70 years old and judged suitable for DPC, provided samples. The CDR3 totals 14 residues. Germline CDR1 is SNHLY and CDR2 is FYNNEI. Germline trimming cut 4 bases from V and 6 bases from J; bases unmatched to any gene: 5. Ten or more counts support this clonotype. The library tagged each cDNA molecule with unique molecular identifiers. TCRdb re-derived calls from the RACE reads in MiXCR, one entry per CDR3 protein. The sample records about 120,000 distinct CDR3 sequences, less than 15% being singletons.

This TCR derives from a young woman with alopecia areata. Some clones in this sample may be carry-over from other donors' samples. Source: whole blood, taken in connection with sensitization to the hapten diphenylcyclopropenone (DPC). The rearrangement links TRBV2 to TRBJ2-3; 9 nucleotides line up with TRBD1. The CDR3: CASSGDREWDTQYF. The CDR3 nucleotides read TGTGCCAGCAGTGGGGACAGGGAATGGGATACGCAGTATTTT.